This TCR beta chain was sequenced during a study of cytomegalovirus exposure and HLA in healthy donors. Overall study: For the approximately 360 genotyped donors, more than 65% fell within the Caucasian-associated ancestry cluster. Study conclusions and caveats: An observed cluster of highly shared sequence variants was recorded as a likely sequencing artifact. Serostatus for CMV was the only available immune exposure information.

Donors were nominally healthy when sampled, though unrecorded immune exposures were likely. This CDR3 is 13 amino acids long. V gave up 2 bases and J gave up 9 bases, with 14 bases separating them. Germline V lookup: CDR1 GTSNPN, CDR2 SVGIG (reference sequence). With respect to this clone: The antigen is undetermined.

The primer mix had 60 Vbeta and 13 Jbeta primers. TCRdb's copy holds only in-frame clones and misses some; the assay was immunoSEQ multiplex PCR. The sample records approximately 160,000 clones, roughly 74% being singletons. The sequence came from a male donor in good health and CMV-seronegative. The sequenced sample was PBMCs. V and J are TRBV30 and TRBJ2-1; possible D gene TRBD1, 6 bases. CDR3 sequence reads: CAWSNRVWGEQFF. The CDR3 DNA is TGTGCCTGGAGTAACAGGGTATGGGGTGAGCAGTTCTTC.